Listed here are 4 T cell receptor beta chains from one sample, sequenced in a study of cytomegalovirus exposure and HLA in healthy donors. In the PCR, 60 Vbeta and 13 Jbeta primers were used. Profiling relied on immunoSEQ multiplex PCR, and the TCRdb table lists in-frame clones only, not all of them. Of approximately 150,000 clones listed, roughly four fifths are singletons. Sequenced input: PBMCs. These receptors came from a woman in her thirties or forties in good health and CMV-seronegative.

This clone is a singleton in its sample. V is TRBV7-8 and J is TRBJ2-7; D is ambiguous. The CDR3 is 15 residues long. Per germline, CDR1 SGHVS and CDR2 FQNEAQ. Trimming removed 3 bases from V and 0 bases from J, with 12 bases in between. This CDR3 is CASSLAALSSYEQYF. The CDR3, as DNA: TGTGCCAGCAGCTTGGCTGCCCTCAGCTCCTACGAGCAGTACTTC.

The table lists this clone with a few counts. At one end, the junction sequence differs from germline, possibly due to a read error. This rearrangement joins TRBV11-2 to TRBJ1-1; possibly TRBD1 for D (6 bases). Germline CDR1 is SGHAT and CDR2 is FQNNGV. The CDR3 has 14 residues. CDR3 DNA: TGTGCCGGCAGCGACTACAGGGTAGGCACTGAAGCTTTCTTT. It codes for CAGSDYRVGTEAFF.

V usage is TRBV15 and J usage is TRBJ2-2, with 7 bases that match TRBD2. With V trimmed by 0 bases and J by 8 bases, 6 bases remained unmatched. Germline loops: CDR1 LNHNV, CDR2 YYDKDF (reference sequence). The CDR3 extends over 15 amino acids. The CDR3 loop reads CATSRDREGGGELFF. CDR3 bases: TGTGCCACCAGCAGAGATCGAGAGGGAGGGGGGGAGCTGTTTTTT.

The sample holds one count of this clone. CDR3 bases: TGCAGCGCCAACAGGGCCCAAAACGGGGAGCTGTTTTTT. It yields the protein CSANRAQNGELFF. The V gene is TRBV29-1, the J gene TRBJ2-2, with a weak D call TRBD1 (6 bases). The CDR3 has 13 amino acids. V lost 7 bases, J lost 7 bases, and 16 bases lay in between. The germline V gene encodes CDR1 SQVTM and CDR2 ANQGSEA.